This T cell receptor (beta chain) was obtained from a study of human T cells and chemical hapten exposure (dated by TCRdb to about 2021). Study-wide context: For sensitization, 2% DPC in acetone was applied to a roughly 2 cm by roughly 2 cm area of upper inner arm skin. In alopecia patients, the study followed how the peripheral blood TCR repertoire changed in vivo over primary and secondary sensitization to diphenylcyclopropenone (DPC), a hapten. Patch tests used Finn chambers with 0.01% DPC on the upper back, scored after 6 days by International Contact Dermatitis Research Group standards. Patient blood was sampled pre-sensitization (week 0) and at 2, 6 and about 24 weeks after DPC sensitization. The mostly female patient cohort included alopecia areata with under or over 50% scalp involvement, alopecia totalis and alopecia universalis. The libraries were sequenced as a pool, and the TCR yield per sample differed mostly because of small variations in library volumes within the pool. For TCR sequencing, blood came from 25 to 35 alopecia patients at anywhere from one to four time points (pre-sensitization, 2, 6 and 24 weeks). Throughout the study period of roughly 24 weeks, patients also received therapeutic DPC doses to the scalp every week. Points the paper makes about the study in general: Patch test score correlated positively with the number of PT1 expanded TCRs, reaching significance at thresholds 8, 16 and 32 but not at 4. Because all patients had alopecia, a presumed autoimmune disease, the immune response of the patients might differ from that of healthy individuals. After repeated subsampling, changes were observed in the strength of the expansion versus patch-test correlation and in the threshold at which the correlation became significant. Compared with pre-sensitization or healthy control sets, expanded TCRs formed significantly more large CDR3 similarity clusters, which is consistent with antigen-driven responses. The number of TCRs above 1 in 1000 frequency did not change with DPC sensitization; there was no evidence of global repertoire structure alterations.

As to this clonotype: This receptor's antigen is unknown. One base away there is no much larger clone; base qualities are not given.

The germline V gene encodes CDR1 SNHLY and CDR2 FYNNEI. The CDR3 sequence holds 15 residues, the cysteine and phenylalanine included. Only CDR3 DNA remains: 45 bases, in frame from the first base. Unmatched junction bases come to 13, with V trimmed by 7 bases and J by 5 bases. Preparation of the library involved RACE. The instrument was a NextSeq 500. During library preparation, unique molecular identifiers were attached to individual cDNA molecules so that TCRs could be counted in a quantitative, reproducible way. Both TCR alpha and TCR beta chains were sequenced from each blood RNA sample. Concerning the study's data processing: The median number of TCRs per sample was around 96,000, ranging from about 23,224 to 750,000. The Decombinator software suite was used to annotate the V, J and CDR3 of the TCR reads. Every sample was subsampled to the same number of TCRs (28,000) for the PS versus PT1 abundance plots. Expanded TCRs were defined as absent before sensitization and observed at least eight times at the 2-week time point. The public reads were quality trimmed at Q25 with fastp and then assembled into clones with MiXCR by TCRdb, keeping productive beta chains. Each entry merges the rows of one CDR3 protein and shows their most common DNA and genes. These V and J calls originate from TCRdb's pipeline instead of the authors' own analysis. Within this sample are tens of thousands of distinct CDR3 sequences, with more than 9.5% of them counted one time only. Jointly, the top ten make up less than 2.5% of the sample.

This sample's time point label indicates: patch test 2, 6 weeks after DPC sensitization. The treatment or condition label for this specimen denotes: therapeutic diphenylcyclopropenone sensitization with weekly scalp DPC. At every patch-test visit, the blood draw took place before the patch test was put on. Patients were considered eligible if aged 18 to 70, diagnosed with alopecia and deemed suitable for DPC therapy, and patients were excluded if pregnant. Total RNA was extracted from unfractionated whole blood collected in Tempus Blood RNA tubes. This TCR came from a man aged 40-49 years with alopecia areata. Some clones in this sample may be carry-over from other donors' samples. Here the sequenced sample was whole blood, taken in connection with sensitization to the hapten diphenylcyclopropenone (DPC). This receptor chain uses TRBV2 and TRBJ2-5, with 7 bases matching TRBD2. The CDR3 reads as follows: CASTAPGGSGETQYF. The DNA sequence is TGTGCCAGCACGGCACCCGGCGGGAGCGGGGAGACCCAGTACTTC. Extended through the reference TRBV2 and TRBJ2-5 proteins, this CDR3 yields the full variable domain: EPEVTQTPSHQVTQMGQEVILRCVPISNHLYFYWYRQILGQKVEFLVSFYNNEISEKSEIFDDQFSVERPDGSNFTLKIRSTKLEDSAMYFCASTAPGGSGETQYFGPGTRLLVL.